This TCR beta chain was recorded in a study of Ad26.COV2.S vaccination and SARS-CoV-2 variants. The overall study: Dosing was one shot or two shots 56 days apart.

Treatment of the sample: around 19 received Ad26.COV2.S at low or high dose, single or two shots; 5 received placebo; per-sample allocation not given. Vaccine and placebo recipients were sampled on day 63 after the first injection. Study observations and caveats: People who got the vaccine had more spike-specific TCR breadth than people who got placebo. The TCR breadth and depth analyses may have understated or missed part of the total T cell responses.

In the case of this clone: The antigen remains unidentified.

Profiling relied on immunoSEQ multiplex PCR, and the TCRdb table lists in-frame clones only, not all of them. The data show hundreds of thousands of clones, around 89% seen once. V shed 0 bases and J shed 4 bases, with 9 bases lying between them. The CDR3 is made up of 14 amino acids. Germline values: CDR1 GTSNPN, CDR2 SVGIG (reference sequence). The chain has TRBV30 and TRBJ2-2; D is possibly TRBD2 (6 bases). The specimen was peripheral blood, collected in a trial of Ad26.COV2.S vaccine versus placebo. The TCR was taken from a person aged 18 to 65 who received the Ad26.COV2.S COVID-19 vaccine or a placebo. The DNA for the CDR3 is TGTGCCTGGAGTGTACGGGAGCTCACCGGGGAGCTGTTTTTT. The encoded protein is CAWSVRELTGELFF.